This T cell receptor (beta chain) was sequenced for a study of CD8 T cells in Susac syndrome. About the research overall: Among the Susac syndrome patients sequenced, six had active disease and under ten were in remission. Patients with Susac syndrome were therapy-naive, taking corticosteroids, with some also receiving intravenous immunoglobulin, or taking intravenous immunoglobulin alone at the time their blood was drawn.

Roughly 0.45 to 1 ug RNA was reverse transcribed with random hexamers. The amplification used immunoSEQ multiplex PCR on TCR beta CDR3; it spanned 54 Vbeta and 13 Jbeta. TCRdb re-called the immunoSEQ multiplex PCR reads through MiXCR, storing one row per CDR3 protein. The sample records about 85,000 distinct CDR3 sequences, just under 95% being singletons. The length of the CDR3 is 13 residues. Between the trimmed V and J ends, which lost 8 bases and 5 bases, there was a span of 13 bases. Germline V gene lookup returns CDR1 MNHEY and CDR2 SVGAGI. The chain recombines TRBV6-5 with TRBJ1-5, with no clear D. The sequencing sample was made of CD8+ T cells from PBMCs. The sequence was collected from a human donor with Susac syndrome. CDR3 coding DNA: TGTGCCAGCGGTCCAGAACCTTATCAGCCCCAGCATTTT. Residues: CASGPEPYQPQHF.